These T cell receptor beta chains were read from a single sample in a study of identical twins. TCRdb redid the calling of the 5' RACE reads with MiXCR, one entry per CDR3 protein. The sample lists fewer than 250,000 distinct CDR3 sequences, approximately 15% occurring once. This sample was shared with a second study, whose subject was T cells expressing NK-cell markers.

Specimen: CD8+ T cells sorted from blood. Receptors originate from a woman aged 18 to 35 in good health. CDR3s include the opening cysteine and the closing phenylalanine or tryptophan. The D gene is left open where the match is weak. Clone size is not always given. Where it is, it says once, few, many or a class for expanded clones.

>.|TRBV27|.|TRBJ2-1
CASSWWGRDNEQFF
TGTGCCAGCAGCTGGTGGGGGCGCGACAATGAGCAGTTCTTC
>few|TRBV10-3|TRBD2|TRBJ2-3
CAISAGMSTDTQYF
TGTGCCATCTCAGCGGGGATGAGCACAGATACGCAGTATTTT
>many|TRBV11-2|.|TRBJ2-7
CASSLDLYEQYF
TGTGCCAGCAGCTTGGACCTCTACGAGCAGTACTTC
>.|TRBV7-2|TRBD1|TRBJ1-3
CASSPWDRGSGNTIYF
TGTGCCAGCAGCCCTTGGGACAGGGGGTCAGGAAACACCATATATTTT
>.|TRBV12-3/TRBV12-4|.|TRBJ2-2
CASSFGTITGELFF
TGTGCCAGCAGTTTCGGCACTATCACCGGGGAGCTGTTTTTT
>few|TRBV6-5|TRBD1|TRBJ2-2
CASSYSQGSGELFF
TGTGCCAGCAGTTACTCACAGGGGTCCGGGGAGCTGTTTTTT
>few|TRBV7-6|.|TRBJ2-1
CASSSARPMSSYNEQFF
TGTGCCAGCAGCTCCGCGAGGCCTATGAGCTCCTACAATGAGCAGTTCTTC
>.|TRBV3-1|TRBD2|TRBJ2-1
CASSPPSLLRRGDNEQFF
TGTGCCAGCAGCCCTCCCAGCCTCCTTCGGCGGGGGGACAATGAGCAGTTCTTC
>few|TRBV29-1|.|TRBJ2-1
CSVDFGGYNEQFF
TGCAGCGTTGACTTTGGGGGGTACAATGAGCAGTTCTTC
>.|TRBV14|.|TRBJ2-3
CASSQGATSTDTQYF
TGTGCCAGCAGCCAAGGGGCTACATCTACAGATACGCAGTATTTT
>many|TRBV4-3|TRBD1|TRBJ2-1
CASSLGQEVANEQFF
TGCGCCAGCAGCCTCGGACAGGAAGTAGCAAATGAGCAGTTCTTC
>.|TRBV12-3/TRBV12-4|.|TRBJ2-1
CATEGGLYNEQFF
TGTGCCACCGAGGGGGGCCTCTACAATGAGCAGTTCTTC